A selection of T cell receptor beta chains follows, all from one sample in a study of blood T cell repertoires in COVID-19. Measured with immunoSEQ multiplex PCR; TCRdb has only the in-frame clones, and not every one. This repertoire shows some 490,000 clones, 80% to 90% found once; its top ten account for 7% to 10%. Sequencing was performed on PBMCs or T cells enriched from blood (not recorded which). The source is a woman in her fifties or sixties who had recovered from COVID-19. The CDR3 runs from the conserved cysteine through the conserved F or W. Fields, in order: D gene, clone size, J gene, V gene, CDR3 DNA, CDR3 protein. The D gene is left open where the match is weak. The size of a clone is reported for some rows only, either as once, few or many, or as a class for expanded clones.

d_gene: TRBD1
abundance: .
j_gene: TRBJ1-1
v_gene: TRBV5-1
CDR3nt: TGCGCCAGCTACCGGGACAGGACCCTGAACACTGAAGCTTTCTTT
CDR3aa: CASYRDRTLNTEAFF

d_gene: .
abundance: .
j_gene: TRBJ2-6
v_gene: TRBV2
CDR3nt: TGTGCCAGCGGAGGAGCAACTGGGGCCAACGTCCTGACTTTC
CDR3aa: CASGGATGANVLTF

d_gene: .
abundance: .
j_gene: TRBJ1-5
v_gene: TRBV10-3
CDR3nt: TGTGCCATCAGGGCGGGAGGGGCAAATCAGCCCCAGCATTTT
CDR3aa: CAIRAGGANQPQHF

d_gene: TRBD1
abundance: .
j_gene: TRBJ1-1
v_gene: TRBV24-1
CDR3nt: TGTGCCACCAGCGGGACAGGGGCTGAAGCTTTCTTT
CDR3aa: CATSGTGAEAFF

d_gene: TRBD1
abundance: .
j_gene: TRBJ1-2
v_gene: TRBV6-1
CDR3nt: TGTGCCAGCAGTGAAAGGACAGGCAACTATGGCTACACCTTC
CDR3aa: CASSERTGNYGYTF

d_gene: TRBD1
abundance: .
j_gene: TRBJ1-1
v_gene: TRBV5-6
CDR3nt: TGTGCCAGCAGCTTGGGGTACGAGGGGGCTCTAGGGAATAAAGCTTTCTTT
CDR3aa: CASSLGYEGALGNKAFF

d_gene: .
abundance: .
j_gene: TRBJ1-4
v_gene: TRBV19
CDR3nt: TGTGCCAGTAGTATATCGCGGGCAACGAATGAAAAACTGTTTTTT
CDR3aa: CASSISRATNEKLFF

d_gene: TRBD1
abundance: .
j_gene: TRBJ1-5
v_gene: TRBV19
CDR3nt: TGTGCCAGTAGGAACAGGGGAGTCAGTAGTCAGCCCCAGCATTTT
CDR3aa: CASRNRGVSSQPQHF

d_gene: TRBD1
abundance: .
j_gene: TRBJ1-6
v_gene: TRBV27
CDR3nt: TGTGCCAGCAGTTCCGGGACAGGGAATTCACCCCTCCACTTT
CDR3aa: CASSSGTGNSPLHF

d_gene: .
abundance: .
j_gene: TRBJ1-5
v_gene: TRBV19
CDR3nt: TGTGCCAGTAGTAAAGCCCGCCAGCCCCAGCATTTT
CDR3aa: CASSKARQPQHF

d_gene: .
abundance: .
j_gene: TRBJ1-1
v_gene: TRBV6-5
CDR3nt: TGTGCCAGCAGACCTACAGGGTATGGGACTGAAGCTTTCTTT
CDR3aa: CASRPTGYGTEAFF

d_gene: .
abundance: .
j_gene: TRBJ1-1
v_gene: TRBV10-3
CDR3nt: TGTGCCACGTCGGGGGGGATGGGCGGTGAAGCTTTCTTT
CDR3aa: CATSGGMGGEAFF

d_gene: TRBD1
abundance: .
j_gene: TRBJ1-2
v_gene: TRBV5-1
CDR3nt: TGCGCCAGCAGCTTGCTACCAGGGGGCGAGGGCTACACCTTC
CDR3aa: CASSLLPGGEGYTF

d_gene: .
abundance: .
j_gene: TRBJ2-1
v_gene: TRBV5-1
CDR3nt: TGCGCCAGCAGCAGGACGGGGAGCTCCTACAATGAGCAGTTCTTC
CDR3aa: CASSRTGSSYNEQFF

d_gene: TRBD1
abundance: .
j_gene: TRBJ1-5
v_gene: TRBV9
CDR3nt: TGTGCCAGCAGCCCGGGGACAGATAGCAATCAGCCCCAGCATTTT
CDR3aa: CASSPGTDSNQPQHF

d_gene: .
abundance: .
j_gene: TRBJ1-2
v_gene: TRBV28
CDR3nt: TGTGCCAGCACCCCGGGTTATGGCTACACCTTC
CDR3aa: CASTPGYGYTF

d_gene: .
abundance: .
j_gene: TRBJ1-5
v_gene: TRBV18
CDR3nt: TGTGCCAGCTCACCACTGCCAGGAACCAATCAGCCCCAGCATTTT
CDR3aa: CASSPLPGTNQPQHF

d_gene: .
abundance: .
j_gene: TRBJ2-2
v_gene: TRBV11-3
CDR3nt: TGTGCCAGCAGCGGGGGGGCCGGGACAGGGAACACCGGGGAGCTGTTTTTT
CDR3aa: CASSGGAGTGNTGELFF

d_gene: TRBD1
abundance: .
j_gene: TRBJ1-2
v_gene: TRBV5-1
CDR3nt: TGCGCCAGCAGCTTGGAGGGGGCGCATGGCTATGGCTACACCTTC
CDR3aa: CASSLEGAHGYGYTF

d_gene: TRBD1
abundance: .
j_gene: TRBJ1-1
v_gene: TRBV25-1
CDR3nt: TGTGCCAGCCTCCGGACAGGCTCCACTGAAGCTTTCTTT
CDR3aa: CASLRTGSTEAFF

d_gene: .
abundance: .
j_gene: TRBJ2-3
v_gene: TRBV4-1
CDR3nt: TGCGCCAGCAGCCAAGTAGTGGCAGGGCGAGATACGCAGTATTTT
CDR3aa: CASSQVVAGRDTQYF

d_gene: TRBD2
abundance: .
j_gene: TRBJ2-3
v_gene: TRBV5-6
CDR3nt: TGTGCCAGCAGCTTCCCCACTAAGCGGGGGGGCACAGATACGCAGTATTTT
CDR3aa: CASSFPTKRGGTDTQYF

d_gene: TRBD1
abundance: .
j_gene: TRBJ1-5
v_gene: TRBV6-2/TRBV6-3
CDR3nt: TGTGCCAGCAGTTACCACCCCGGGACAGGGTTTAGCAATCAGCCCCAGCATTTT
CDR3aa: CASSYHPGTGFSNQPQHF

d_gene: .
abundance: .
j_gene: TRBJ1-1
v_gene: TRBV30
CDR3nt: TGTGCCTGGAGTCGGTCTTTGAACACTGAAGCTTTCTTT
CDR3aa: CAWSRSLNTEAFF

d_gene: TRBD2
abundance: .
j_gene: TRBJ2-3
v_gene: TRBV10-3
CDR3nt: TGTGCCTCCCTTGCCAGCGGGGCGGGAGATACGCAGTATTTT
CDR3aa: CASLASGAGDTQYF

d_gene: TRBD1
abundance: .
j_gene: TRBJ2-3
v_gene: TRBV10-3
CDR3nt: TGTGCCATCAGTGAGTCCATCCAGGACAGGGAAGTGGGTACAGATACGCAGTATTTT
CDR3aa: CAISESIQDREVGTDTQYF

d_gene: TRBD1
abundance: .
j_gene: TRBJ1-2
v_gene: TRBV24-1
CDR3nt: TGTGCCACCAGTGAATCCGGGACAGGGCGTACCGATGGCTACACCTTC
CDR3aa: CATSESGTGRTDGYTF

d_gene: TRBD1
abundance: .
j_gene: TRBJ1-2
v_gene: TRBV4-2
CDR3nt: TGTGCCAGCAGCCGGCCGGAACAGGGGGGTTATGGCTACACCTTC
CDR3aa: CASSRPEQGGYGYTF

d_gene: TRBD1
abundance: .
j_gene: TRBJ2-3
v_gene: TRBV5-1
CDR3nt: TGCGCCAGCAGCTTGGGACAGGGTGGAGATACGCAGTATTTT
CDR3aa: CASSLGQGGDTQYF

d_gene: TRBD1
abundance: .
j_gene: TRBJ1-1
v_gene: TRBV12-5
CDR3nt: TGTGCTAGTGGTTTACCCCACTACGGGACAGGAGTCACTGAAGCTTTCTTT
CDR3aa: CASGLPHYGTGVTEAFF

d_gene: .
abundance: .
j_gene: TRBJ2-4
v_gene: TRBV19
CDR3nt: TGTGCCAGTAGTATGCGGGTGCTAGTCAAAAACATTCAGTACTTC
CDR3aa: CASSMRVLVKNIQYF

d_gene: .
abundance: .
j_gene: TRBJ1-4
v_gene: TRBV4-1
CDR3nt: TGCGCCAGCAGCCAAGTTCCGGGGGAAAAACTGTTTTTT
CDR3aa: CASSQVPGEKLFF

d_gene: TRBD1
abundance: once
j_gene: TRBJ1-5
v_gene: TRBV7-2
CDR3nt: TGTGCCAGCAGGGAAGGGACAGGGCTCCCTCGGCAGCCCCAGCATTTT
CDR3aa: CASREGTGLPRQPQHF

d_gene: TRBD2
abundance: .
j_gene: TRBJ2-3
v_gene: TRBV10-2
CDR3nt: TGCGCCAGCGTGCGGGGGGTCCGCACAGATACGCAGTATTTT
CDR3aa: CASVRGVRTDTQYF

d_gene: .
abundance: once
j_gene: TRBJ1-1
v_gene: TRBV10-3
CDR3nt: TGTGCCATCACTAGACAGCCTGAGGACACTGAAGCTTTCTTT
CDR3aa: CAITRQPEDTEAFF

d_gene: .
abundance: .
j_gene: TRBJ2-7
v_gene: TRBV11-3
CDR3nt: TGTGCCAGCAGCTCTCTAGGCCGAGACGGAGGCTACGAGCAGTACTTC
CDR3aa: CASSSLGRDGGYEQYF

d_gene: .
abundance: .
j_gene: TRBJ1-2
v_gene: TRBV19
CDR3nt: TGTGCCAGTAGTATAACTTCCCTGTATGGCTACACCTTC
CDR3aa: CASSITSLYGYTF

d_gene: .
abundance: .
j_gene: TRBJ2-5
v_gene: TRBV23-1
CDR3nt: TGCGCCAGCAGTCAGAGGGAGGAAGAGACCCAGTACTTC
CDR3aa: CASSQREEETQYF

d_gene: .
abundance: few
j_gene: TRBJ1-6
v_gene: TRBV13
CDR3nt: TGTGCCAGCAGCTCCACCCAGGGGCGTGGGCCCCTCCACTTT
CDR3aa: CASSSTQGRGPLHF

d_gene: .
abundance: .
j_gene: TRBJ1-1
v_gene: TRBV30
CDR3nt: TGTGCCTGCCTTACCTGGCAGGGCCGAATCATGAACACTGAAGCTTTCTTT
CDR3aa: CACLTWQGRIMNTEAFF

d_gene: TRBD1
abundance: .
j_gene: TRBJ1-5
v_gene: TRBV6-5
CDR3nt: TGTGCCAGCAGTTACGGCACAGGGGGTCAGCCCCAGCATTTT
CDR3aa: CASSYGTGGQPQHF

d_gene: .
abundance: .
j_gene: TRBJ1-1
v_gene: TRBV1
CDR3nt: TGCACCAGCAGCCCACCCCGGGGCACTGAAGCTTTCTTT
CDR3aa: CTSSPPRGTEAFF

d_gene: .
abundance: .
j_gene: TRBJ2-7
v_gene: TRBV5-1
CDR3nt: TGCGCCAGTTCTAGGGGTGCTCACGAGCAGTACTTC
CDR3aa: CASSRGAHEQYF

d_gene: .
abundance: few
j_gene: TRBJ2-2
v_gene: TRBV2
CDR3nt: TGTGCCAGCCTCGGGACTGCCACCGCCGGGGAGCTGTTTTTT
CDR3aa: CASLGTATAGELFF

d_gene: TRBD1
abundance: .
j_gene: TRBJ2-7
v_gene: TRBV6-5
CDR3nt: TGTGCCAGCAGCCCGACAGGGGGAGTAGGCGAGCAGTACTTC
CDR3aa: CASSPTGGVGEQYF

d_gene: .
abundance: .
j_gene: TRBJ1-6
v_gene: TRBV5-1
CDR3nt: TGCGCCAGCATGGGGCAGTCACCCCTCCACTTT
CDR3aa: CASMGQSPLHF

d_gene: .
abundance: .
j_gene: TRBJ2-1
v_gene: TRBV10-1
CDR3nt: TGCGCCAGCAGCCCAAGAGGGGGTGGTGAGCAGTTCTTC
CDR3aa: CASSPRGGGEQFF

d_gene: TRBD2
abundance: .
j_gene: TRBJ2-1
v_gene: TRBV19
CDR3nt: TGTGCCAGTAGCCAGACTAGCGGGGGGAAGCAGTTCTTC
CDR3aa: CASSQTSGGKQFF